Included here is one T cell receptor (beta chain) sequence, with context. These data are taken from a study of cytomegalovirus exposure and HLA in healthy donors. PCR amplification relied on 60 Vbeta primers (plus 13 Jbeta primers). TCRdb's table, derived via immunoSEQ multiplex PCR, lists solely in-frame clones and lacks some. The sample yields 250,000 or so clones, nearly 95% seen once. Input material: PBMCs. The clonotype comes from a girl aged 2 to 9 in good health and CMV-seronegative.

The CDR3 nucleotides are TGTGCCAGCAGCTTAAAACTAGCGGGGGCGGAGCAGTACTTC. Its protein product is CASSLKLAGAEQYF. The chain employs TRBV7-9 and TRBJ2-7; 11 nucleotides agree with TRBD2. This CDR3 is 14 amino acids long. Germline loops: CDR1 SEHNR, CDR2 FQNEAQ (reference sequence). The trim removed 2 bases at V and 7 bases at J, leaving 4 bases unmatched.